The rows below give T cell receptor beta chains drawn from one sample of a study of blood T cell repertoires in COVID-19. The method was immunoSEQ multiplex PCR; TCRdb's version includes in-frame clones alone and lacks a portion of them. The data hold hundreds of thousands of clones, with around 84% observed a single time. The sequencing input was PBMCs or T cells enriched from blood (not recorded which). All receptors come from a middle-aged man who had recovered from COVID-19. CDR3s include the opening cysteine and the closing phenylalanine or tryptophan. The D gene is left open where the match is weak. Size is stated for part of the rows, as once, few or many counts, or as a class when the clone is expanded.

J gene | V gene | D gene | clone size | CDR3 protein | CDR3 DNA
TRBJ2-5 | TRBV5-1 | NA | few | CASSPPGGETQYF | TGCGCCAGCAGCCCCCCGGGCGGGGAGACCCAGTACTTC
TRBJ2-7 | TRBV27 | NA | many | CASSRQRTYEQYF | TGTGCCAGCAGCCGACAGAGAACCTACGAGCAGTACTTC
TRBJ2-2 | TRBV9 | TRBD2 | once | CASSVVAGVTGELFF | TGTGCCAGCAGCGTAGTGGCGGGAGTCACCGGGGAGCTGTTTTTT
TRBJ2-7 | TRBV5-6 | NA | NA | CASSSGAIYEQYF | TGTGCCAGCAGCAGCGGAGCTATCTACGAGCAGTACTTC
TRBJ2-2 | TRBV3-1/TRBV3-2 | TRBD1 | NA | CASSQFTGAGELFF | TGTGCCAGCAGCCAATTCACAGGGGCCGGGGAGCTGTTTTTT
TRBJ2-1 | TRBV5-1 | TRBD2 | NA | CASSLVAGGRVNEQFF | TGCGCCAGCAGTTTGGTAGCGGGAGGGAGGGTCAATGAGCAGTTCTTC
TRBJ2-2 | TRBV10-3 | TRBD1 | NA | CAIQGTGGLGTGELFF | TGTGCCATCCAAGGGACAGGGGGCTTGGGCACCGGGGAGCTGTTTTTT
TRBJ2-1 | TRBV19 | TRBD2 | NA | CASSITVSGGRNEQFF | TGTGCCAGTAGTATAACCGTGAGCGGGGGGCGGAATGAGCAGTTCTTC
TRBJ2-5 | TRBV6-5 | NA | NA | CASSYSILSETQYF | TGTGCCAGCAGTTACTCGATTCTATCGGAGACCCAGTACTTC
TRBJ1-5 | TRBV2 | NA | NA | CASRVDTSSNQPQHF | TGTGCCAGCAGGGTAGACACCAGTAGCAATCAGCCCCAGCATTTT
TRBJ1-5 | TRBV19 | NA | NA | CASSIRINQPQHF | TGTGCCAGTAGTATCAGGATCAATCAGCCCCAGCATTTT
TRBJ1-5 | TRBV13 | TRBD1 | NA | CASSFGRVGGDQPQHF | TGTGCCAGCAGCTTTGGCAGGGTAGGGGGCGATCAGCCCCAGCATTTT
TRBJ2-7 | TRBV5-1 | TRBD1 | NA | CASSPAGGLSYEQYF | TGCGCCAGCAGCCCGGCAGGGGGCCTCTCCTACGAGCAGTACTTC
TRBJ1-5 | TRBV7-2 | NA | NA | CASSYRVRNQPQHF | TGTGCCAGCAGTTACAGGGTTCGAAATCAGCCCCAGCATTTT
TRBJ1-2 | TRBV6-2/TRBV6-3 | TRBD1 | NA | CASSYAGGIYGYTF | TGTGCCAGCAGTTACGCAGGGGGTATCTATGGCTACACCTTC
TRBJ2-3 | TRBV24-1 | TRBD1 | NA | CATSDPGQGKADTQYF | TGTGCCACCAGTGACCCGGGACAGGGGAAGGCAGATACGCAGTATTTT
TRBJ1-2 | TRBV10-3 | TRBD1 | NA | CAISESQPGQGIAGYTF | TGTGCCATCAGTGAGTCTCAGCCGGGACAGGGGATCGCTGGCTACACCTTC
TRBJ2-7 | TRBV19 | NA | NA | CASSIRRVSTLTYEQYF | TGTGCCAGTAGTATTCGGAGGGTTAGCACATTAACTTACGAGCAGTACTTC
TRBJ1-2 | TRBV2 | NA | few | CASSEPVGYTF | TGTGCCAGCAGTGAGCCAGTTGGCTACACCTTC
TRBJ1-6 | TRBV19 | NA | NA | CASSPMSSYNSPLHF | TGTGCCAGTAGTCCGATGAGCTCCTATAATTCACCCCTCCACTTT
TRBJ2-1 | TRBV7-8 | TRBD2 | NA | CASSFLTSVLYNEQFF | TGTGCCAGCAGCTTTCTGACTAGCGTTCTCTACAATGAGCAGTTCTTC
TRBJ2-3 | TRBV18 | NA | NA | CASSAPGVDTQYF | TGTGCCAGCTCAGCCCCAGGGGTAGATACGCAGTATTTT
TRBJ1-2 | TRBV27 | TRBD1 | NA | CASRVDRGADGYTF | TGTGCCAGCAGGGTTGACAGGGGAGCGGATGGCTACACCTTC